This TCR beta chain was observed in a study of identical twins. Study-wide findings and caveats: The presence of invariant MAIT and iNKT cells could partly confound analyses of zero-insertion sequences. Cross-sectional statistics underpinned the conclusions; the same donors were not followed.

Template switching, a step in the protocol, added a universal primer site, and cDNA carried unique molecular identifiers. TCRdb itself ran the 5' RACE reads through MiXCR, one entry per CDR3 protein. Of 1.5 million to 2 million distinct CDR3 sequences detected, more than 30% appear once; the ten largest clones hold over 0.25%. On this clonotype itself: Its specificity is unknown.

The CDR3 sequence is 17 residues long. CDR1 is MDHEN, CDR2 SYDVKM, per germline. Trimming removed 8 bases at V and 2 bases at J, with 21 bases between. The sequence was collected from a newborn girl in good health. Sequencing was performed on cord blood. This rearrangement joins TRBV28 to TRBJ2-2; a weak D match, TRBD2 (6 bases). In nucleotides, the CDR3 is TGTGCCAGCTCCTTTCGTCCGGGACTGCCAAACACCGGGGAGCTGTTTTTT. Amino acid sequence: CASSFRPGLPNTGELFF.